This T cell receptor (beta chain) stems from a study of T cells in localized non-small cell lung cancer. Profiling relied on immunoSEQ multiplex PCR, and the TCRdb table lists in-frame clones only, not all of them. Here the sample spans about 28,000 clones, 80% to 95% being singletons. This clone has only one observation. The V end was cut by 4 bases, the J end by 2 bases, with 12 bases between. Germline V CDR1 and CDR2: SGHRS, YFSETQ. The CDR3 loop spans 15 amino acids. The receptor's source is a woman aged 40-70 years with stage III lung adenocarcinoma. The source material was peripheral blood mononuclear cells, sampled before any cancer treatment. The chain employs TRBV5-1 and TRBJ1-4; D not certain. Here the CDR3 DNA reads TGCGCCAGCAGCCTGGTACCGGGGACTAATGAAAAACTGTTTTTT. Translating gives CASSLVPGTNEKLFF.